A single sample gave rise to the 7 T cell receptor beta chains below, sequenced in a study of beta chain features in type 1 diabetes (dated by TCRdb to about 2018). Their target antigens are unknown. Results and caveats for the whole study, not just this receptor: Type 1 diabetes patients showed a moderate but significant shortening of TCRB CDR3 length in all four CD4+ subsets.

The library was obtained by the immunoSEQ multiplex PCR assay. The entire isolated RNA was reverse transcribed using the High Capacity cDNA Reverse Transcription Kit, and thus expressed TCRB transcripts were sequenced. What TCRdb holds here is the immuneACCESS table cut down to in-frame rearrangements. Part of the clones is not present; checked against another copy, under half of the missing clones reflect an unresolved V gene, and the others are unexplained. The sample has roughly 280,000 clones on record, around 24% of them singletons. The ten largest clones take up around 0.012% of the sample. The sample taken for sequencing was naive CD4+ T cells from blood. In light of the paper, this sample's cell subset or site label describes: true naive CD4+ T cells. The source of these receptors is a woman aged 25-40 years with type 1 diabetes.

Only a few counts were recorded for this clone. The chain employs TRBV30 and TRBJ2-7; 7 nucleotides match TRBD1. The CDR3 has 14 residues. V lost 2 bases and J lost 2; bases outside the gene matches: 6. Germline CDR1 is GTSNPN and CDR2 is SVGIG (reference sequence). This chain's CDR3 is CAWSTGTVAYEQYF. The CDR3 nucleotides are TGTGCCTGGAGTACTGGGACAGTAGCCTACGAGCAGTACTTC.

This clone was counted a few times. The genes are TRBV9 and TRBJ2-1, with a weak D call TRBD2 (6 bases). Germline V CDR1 and CDR2: SGDLS, YYNGEE. Trimming took 4 bases from V and 4 from J, leaving 12 bases between them. This CDR3 is 14 amino acids long. CDR3 in amino acids: CASSPPAGYNEQFF. As DNA, the CDR3 is TGTGCCAGCAGCCCGCCTGCGGGATACAATGAGCAGTTCTTC.

The chain links TRBV7-9 to TRBJ1-2; 10 bases are a match to TRBD1. CDR3 length: 17 residues. With V trimmed by 5 bases and J by 7 bases, 16 bases remained unmatched. From germline, CDR1 is SEHNR and CDR2 FQNEAQ (reference sequence). The CDR3 loop reads CASSRHADRGNSSGYTF. CDR3 DNA: TGTGCCAGCAGCCGCCACGCGGACAGGGGGAACAGTAGTGGCTACACCTTC.

The chain links TRBV18 to TRBJ1-5; D not resolved. Trimming removed 1 base from V and 0 bases from J, with 7 bases in between. CDR1 and CDR2 from the germline V gene are KGHSH and LQKENI. The CDR3 runs to 15 residues. The chain's CDR3 is CASSPLANSNQPQHF. CDR3 nucleotides: TGTGCCAGCTCACCACTTGCGAATAGCAATCAGCCCCAGCATTTT. Full variable domain (outside the CDR3, taken from reference TRBV18 and TRBJ1-5): NAGVMQNPRHLVRRRGQEARLRCSPMKGHSHVYWYRQLPEEGLKFMVYLQKENIIDESGMPKERFSAEFPKEGPSILRIQQVVRGDSAAYFCASSPLANSNQPQHFGDGTRLSIL.

Only a few counts were recorded for this clone. The chain combines TRBV5-4 with TRBJ2-1, with 8 bases lining up with TRBD1. V lost 2 bases, J lost 2 bases, and 6 bases stayed unmatched. Germline values: CDR1 SGHNT, CDR2 YYREEE (reference sequence). CDR3 size: 16 residues. The DNA for the CDR3 is TGTGCCAGCAGCTTCGGGACAGGTAGACCCTACAATGAGCAGTTCTTC. This sequence encodes CASSFGTGRPYNEQFF.

The J gene is TRBJ2-7, the V gene TRBV27, with D maybe TRBD1 (6 bases). The CDR3 has 14 amino acids. V was cut by 6 bases and J by 0 bases, with 12 bases left in between. Germline CDR1 reads MNHEY; CDR2 reads SMNVEV (reference sequence). The DNA of the CDR3 is TGTGCCAGCAGCGTCCACAGGGCCTCCTACGAGCAGTACTTC. This translates into CASSVHRASYEQYF.

This sequence joins TRBV2 and TRBJ2-7; no definite D call. This CDR3 has 13 residues. CDR1 is SNHLY, CDR2 FYNNEI, per germline. V was shortened by 8 bases and J by 2 bases, with 13 bases between the two germline ends. CDR3 sequence reads: CASEPTVTYEQYF. As DNA, the CDR3 is TGTGCCAGCGAGCCTACGGTAACCTACGAGCAGTACTTC.